This T cell receptor (beta chain) was captured by sequencing in a study of cytomegalovirus exposure and HLA in healthy donors. TCRdb's table, derived via immunoSEQ multiplex PCR, lists solely in-frame clones and lacks some. In the table there are over 150,000 clones, about 85% of which are singletons. The CDR3 is 14 amino acids. From germline, CDR1 is SNHLY and CDR2 FYNNEI. V shed 5 bases, J shed 3 bases, and the junction held 5 bases outside the gene matches. This clone came up a few times. The sequence was collected from a young man in good health and CMV-seropositive. V gene TRBV2 combines with J gene TRBJ2-7; 9 bases are a match to TRBD1. Sequencing used PBMCs. This CDR3 reads CASSSDRGIYEQYF. The DNA of the CDR3 is TGTGCCAGCAGTTCGGACAGGGGCATCTACGAGCAGTACTTC.